The clone carrying this T cell receptor beta chain showed up many times. Its specificity is not known. The library was built from roughly 400 ng RNA with molecular barcoded adaptors for alpha/delta and beta/gamma chains. TCRdb analysed the reads with MiXCR anew, one entry per CDR3 protein. The data show tens of thousands of distinct CDR3 sequences, roughly 18% seen once. This CDR3 is built from 13 residues. V was pared by 0 bases and J by 4 bases, with 6 bases between. Germline CDR1 KGHSH, CDR2 LQKENI. These data belong to a study of read filtering for tumor transcriptome and immune sequencing. About the study: Transcriptome libraries were built from DNase-treated RNA. TCR-mapped reads were about 3.5 to 10.27 million with IR-seq versus about 85 to 1,300 with RNA-seq.

Study-level points and caveats: The sorted CD138-negative fraction was a mixed bone marrow immune population, not purified T cells.

Sequenced material: a population of CD138-negative cells sorted from bone marrow. The sequence derives from a donor at least 40 years old with multiple myeloma. V and J are TRBV18 and TRBJ2-5; D remains ambiguous. The CDR3 DNA reads TGTGCCAGCTCACCACCCCCCGGAGAGACCCAGTACTTC. Translation: CASSPPPGETQYF.